What follows is one T cell receptor beta chain and its context. The antigen is undetermined. An end of the junction does not agree with germline; a read error may underlie this. This sample stems from a study of tumor and adjacent non-tumor tissue in lung cancer. Study outcomes and limitations: Shorter survival was associated with higher TCR diversity in tumors.

The template was RNA from unsorted bulk tissue. The CDR3 is 15 amino acids. The V gene's germline CDR1 is DFQATT and CDR2 SNEGSKA (reference sequence). The library came from three nested PCR rounds adapted from ARM-PCR protocols. Via MiXCR, TCRdb re-called the multiplex PCR reads, giving one row per CDR3 protein. The sample lists approximately 110,000 distinct CDR3 sequences, roughly 77% seen once, with around a third in the top ten. J is TRBJ1-6 and V is TRBV20-1, with 8 bases that match TRBD1. Sequencing was done on a sample of lung tumor tissue. The sequence was collected from a woman aged 60-75 years with non-small cell lung cancer. The CDR3 here is CRARSGGIENSPLHF. CDR3 DNA: TGCAGAGCTCGGTCAGGGGGCATAGAAAATTCGCCCCTCCACTTT.